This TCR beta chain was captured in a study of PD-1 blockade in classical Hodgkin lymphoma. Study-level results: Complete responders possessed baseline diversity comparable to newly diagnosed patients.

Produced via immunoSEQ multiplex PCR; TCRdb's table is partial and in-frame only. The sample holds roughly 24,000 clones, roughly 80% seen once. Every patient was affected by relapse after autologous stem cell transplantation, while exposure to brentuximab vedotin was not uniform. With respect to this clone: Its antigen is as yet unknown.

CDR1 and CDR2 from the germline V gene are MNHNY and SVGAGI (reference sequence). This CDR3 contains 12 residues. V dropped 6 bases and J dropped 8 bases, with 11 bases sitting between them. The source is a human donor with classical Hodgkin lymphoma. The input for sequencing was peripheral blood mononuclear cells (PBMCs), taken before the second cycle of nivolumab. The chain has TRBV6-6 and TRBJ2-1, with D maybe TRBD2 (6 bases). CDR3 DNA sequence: TGTGCCAGCAGCGTACTAGCCTATGAGCAGTTCTTC. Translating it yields CASSVLAYEQFF.